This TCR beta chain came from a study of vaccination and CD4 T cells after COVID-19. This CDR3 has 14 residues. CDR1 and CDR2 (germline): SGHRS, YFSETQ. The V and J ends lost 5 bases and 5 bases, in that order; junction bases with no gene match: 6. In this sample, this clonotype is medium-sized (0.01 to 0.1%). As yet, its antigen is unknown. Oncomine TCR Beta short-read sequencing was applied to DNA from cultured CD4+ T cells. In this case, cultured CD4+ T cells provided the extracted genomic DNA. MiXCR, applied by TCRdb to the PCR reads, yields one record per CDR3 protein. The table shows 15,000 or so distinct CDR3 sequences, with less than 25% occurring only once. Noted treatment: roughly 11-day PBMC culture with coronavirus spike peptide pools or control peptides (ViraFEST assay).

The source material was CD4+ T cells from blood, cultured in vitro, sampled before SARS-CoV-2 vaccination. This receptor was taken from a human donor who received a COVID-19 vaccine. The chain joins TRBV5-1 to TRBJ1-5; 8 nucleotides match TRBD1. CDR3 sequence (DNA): TGCGCCAGCAGACCACAGGGGGGAGATCAGCCCCAGCATTTT. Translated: CASRPQGGDQPQHF.